The rows below give T cell receptor beta chains drawn from one sample of a study of blood T cell repertoires in COVID-19. Here immunoSEQ multiplex PCR was the method, and the copy in TCRdb shows in-frame clones only, minus some. The table has roughly 40,000 clones, 88% seen once. Specimen: peripheral blood. These receptors were obtained from a human donor in a cohort sampled during active COVID-19. The CDR3 runs from the conserved cysteine through the conserved F or W. The D gene is left open where the match is weak. Clone sizes are given selectively: once, few, many, or a class where the clone is expanded.

>TRBV3-1/TRBV3-2|TRBJ1-1|TRBD1|-
CASSHGTGSTEAFF
TGTGCCAGCAGCCATGGGACAGGGTCCACTGAAGCTTTCTTT
>TRBV6-5|TRBJ1-2|-|-
CASSDQFYGYTF
TGTGCCAGCAGCGATCAGTTCTATGGCTACACCTTC
>TRBV7-2|TRBJ2-3|-|-
CASIQVAGDTQYF
TGTGCCAGCATACAGGTAGCAGGGGATACGCAGTATTTT
>TRBV5-5|TRBJ1-2|TRBD1|-
CASSYSGTGDVYGYTF
TGTGCCAGCAGCTACTCCGGGACAGGGGACGTATATGGCTACACCTTC
>TRBV27|TRBJ2-5|TRBD2|-
CASSRLPKSGGFGQETQYF
TGTGCCAGCAGTCGATTGCCGAAATCGGGGGGTTTTGGGCAAGAGACCCAGTACTTC
>TRBV7-3|TRBJ2-3|TRBD2|-
CASSLKRGDTQYF
TGTGCCAGCAGCTTAAAGCGGGGAGATACGCAGTATTTT
>TRBV9|TRBJ2-2|TRBD2|few
CASSVPGGGAPPGELFF
TGTGCCAGCAGCGTACCGGGCGGGGGGGCTCCGCCCGGGGAGCTGTTTTTT
>TRBV7-3|TRBJ2-2|TRBD1|-
CASSFGQGFSGELFF
TGTGCCAGCAGCTTCGGACAGGGTTTTTCCGGGGAGCTGTTTTTT
>TRBV11-3|TRBJ2-4|-|-
CASSATGEGKNIQYF
TGTGCCAGCAGCGCGACAGGGGAGGGCAAAAACATTCAGTACTTC
>TRBV7-9|TRBJ1-6|TRBD1|-
CASSSGTGNSPLHF
TGTGCCAGCAGCTCTGGGACAGGGAATTCACCCCTCCACTTT
>TRBV4-2|TRBJ2-2|-|-
CASSQDPGANTGELFF
TGTGCCAGCAGCCAAGATCCGGGGGCGAACACCGGGGAGCTGTTTTTT
>TRBV6-5|TRBJ1-2|TRBD1|-
CASSFQGADYGYTF
TGTGCCAGCAGTTTTCAGGGGGCGGACTATGGCTACACCTTC
>TRBV11-2|TRBJ2-5|-|-
CASSLERETQYF
TGTGCCAGCAGCTTAGAGCGGGAGACCCAGTACTTC
>TRBV9|TRBJ2-1|TRBD2|-
CASSVDSGGASEQFF
TGTGCCAGCAGCGTAGACAGCGGGGGGGCGAGTGAGCAGTTCTTC
>TRBV6-2/TRBV6-3|TRBJ2-7|TRBD2|-
CASSPIAGAPYEQYF
TGTGCCAGCAGCCCAATAGCGGGAGCCCCCTACGAGCAGTACTTC
>TRBV5-1|TRBJ2-1|TRBD1|once
CASSSEGQAVGEQFF
TGCGCCAGCAGCTCGGAGGGACAGGCAGTCGGTGAGCAGTTCTTC
>TRBV2|TRBJ1-2|-|-
CASSEWGANYGYTF
TGTGCCAGCAGTGAGTGGGGGGCTAACTATGGCTACACCTTC
>TRBV24-1|TRBJ2-5|-|-
CATSGDTGETQYF
TGTGCCACCAGTGGGGACACTGGGGAGACCCAGTACTTC
>TRBV15|TRBJ2-7|-|-
CATSRGRVAKSSEQYF
TGTGCCACCAGCAGAGGGAGGGTAGCGAAGTCCTCCGAGCAGTACTTC
>TRBV11-1|TRBJ1-1|TRBD1|-
CASSPGTGFDGTEAFF
TGTGCCAGCAGCCCCGGGACAGGGTTCGATGGGACTGAAGCTTTCTTT
>TRBV25-1|TRBJ2-2|TRBD1|-
CASSGRDRGPNGELFF
TGTGCCAGCAGTGGAAGGGACAGGGGGCCGAACGGGGAGCTGTTTTTT
>TRBV27|TRBJ1-1|TRBD1|medium-sized
CASSSWPGQSMNTEAFF
TGTGCCAGCAGTTCTTGGCCGGGACAGAGTATGAACACTGAAGCTTTCTTT
>TRBV6-2/TRBV6-3|TRBJ2-2|TRBD2|-
CASSPGLDTGELFF
TGTGCCAGCAGCCCGGGACTAGACACCGGGGAGCTGTTTTTT
>TRBV6-5|TRBJ1-4|-|-
CASSPRGQGNQKLFF
TGTGCCAGCAGTCCGCGGGGGCAGGGTAATCAAAAACTGTTTTTT
>TRBV4-1|TRBJ2-2|-|-
CASSLGHYTGELFF
TGCGCCAGCAGCCTGGGACATTACACCGGGGAGCTGTTTTTT
>TRBV29-1|TRBJ2-1|TRBD2|-
CSSWTSGRPGVQFF
TGCAGCTCCTGGACTAGCGGGAGGCCTGGGGTGCAGTTCTTC
>TRBV7-2|TRBJ1-5|TRBD1|-
CASSLDRDRGNQPQHF
TGTGCCAGCAGCTTAGACCGGGACAGGGGCAATCAGCCCCAGCATTTT
>TRBV7-9|TRBJ1-1|-|-
CASSSPGGNTEAFF
TGTGCCAGCAGCTCACCGGGAGGGAACACTGAAGCTTTCTTT
>TRBV7-9|TRBJ1-1|-|-
CASSLGIAENTEAFF
TGTGCCAGCAGCTTAGGAATTGCGGAGAACACTGAAGCTTTCTTT
>TRBV6-6|TRBJ1-1|-|once
CASRLGGPEAFF
TGTGCCAGCAGATTAGGGGGACCTGAAGCTTTCTTT
>TRBV25-1|TRBJ1-4|-|-
CASSGGVEGKLFF
TGTGCCAGCAGTGGTGGAGTTGAGGGAAAACTGTTTTTT
>TRBV4-1|TRBJ1-5|TRBD1|-
CASSQEGAGGQPQHF
TGCGCCAGCAGCCAAGAAGGAGCAGGGGGTCAGCCCCAGCATTTT
>TRBV2|TRBJ2-3|TRBD2|-
CASSVGLAGADTQYF
TGTGCCAGCAGTGTCGGGCTAGCGGGAGCAGATACGCAGTATTTT
>TRBV10-3|TRBJ2-1|TRBD2|-
CAISEGGGRTNEQFF
TGTGCCATCAGTGAAGGAGGCGGGAGAACCAATGAGCAGTTCTTC
>TRBV5-4|TRBJ2-3|-|-
CASSLGQEAVDTQYF
TGTGCCAGCAGCTTGGGACAGGAGGCCGTGGATACGCAGTATTTT
>TRBV15|TRBJ2-4|-|-
CATSNRLAKNIQYF
TGTGCCACCAGCAACAGATTAGCCAAAAACATTCAGTACTTC
>TRBV6-5|TRBJ2-7|TRBD1|-
CASRQGGSYEQYF
TGTGCCAGCAGACAGGGGGGCTCCTACGAGCAGTACTTC
>TRBV30|TRBJ1-1|-|-
CAWSRGIEAFF
TGTGCCTGGAGTCGAGGCATTGAAGCTTTCTTT
>TRBV19|TRBJ1-6|-|-
CASSIGTANSPLHF
TGTGCCAGTAGTATAGGGACAGCGAATTCACCCCTCCACTTT
>TRBV24-1|TRBJ2-1|-|-
CATSDKDSASSYNEQFF
TGTGCCACCAGTGATAAGGACAGTGCAAGCTCCTACAATGAGCAGTTCTTC
>TRBV5-5|TRBJ1-2|-|-
CASSLARDGYTF
TGTGCCAGCAGCTTGGCCAGGGATGGCTACACCTTC
>TRBV27|TRBJ2-1|-|-
CASAVGQGLNNEQFF
TGTGCCAGCGCCGTTGGGCAGGGGCTTAACAATGAGCAGTTCTTC
>TRBV2|TRBJ1-3|-|-
CASSENVGGIGNTIYF
TGTGCCAGCAGTGAAAATGTGGGGGGGATAGGAAACACCATATATTTT
>TRBV15|TRBJ1-2|TRBD1|-
CATSTRTGPYGYTF
TGTGCCACCAGCACACGGACAGGACCTTATGGCTACACCTTC
>TRBV4-3|TRBJ2-2|-|-
CASSQAKAGFYTGELFF
TGCGCCAGCAGCCAAGCTAAGGCGGGGTTCTACACCGGGGAGCTGTTTTTT
>TRBV6-1|TRBJ2-7|TRBD1|-
CASSEPYRQGNSYEQYF
TGTGCCAGCAGTGAACCCTACCGACAGGGAAACTCCTACGAGCAGTACTTC
>TRBV19|TRBJ2-3|TRBD2|-
CASSIASGSNADTQYF
TGTGCCAGTAGTATAGCCAGCGGGAGTAACGCAGATACGCAGTATTTT
>TRBV2|TRBJ2-7|TRBD1|-
CASSYQDREAYEQYF
TGTGCCAGCAGTTATCAAGACAGGGAAGCCTACGAGCAGTACTTC
>TRBV12-3/TRBV12-4|TRBJ2-7|-|-
CASSLFRLDEQYF
TGTGCCAGCAGTTTATTCAGGCTGGACGAGCAGTACTTC
>TRBV14|TRBJ2-7|TRBD2|few
CASSLAGSTSYEQYF
TGTGCCAGCAGCCTAGCGGGAAGTACCTCCTACGAGCAGTACTTC
>TRBV27|TRBJ1-2|-|-
CASSSPGRGGNYGYTF
TGTGCCAGCAGTTCCCCAGGGCGGGGGGGGAACTATGGCTACACCTTC